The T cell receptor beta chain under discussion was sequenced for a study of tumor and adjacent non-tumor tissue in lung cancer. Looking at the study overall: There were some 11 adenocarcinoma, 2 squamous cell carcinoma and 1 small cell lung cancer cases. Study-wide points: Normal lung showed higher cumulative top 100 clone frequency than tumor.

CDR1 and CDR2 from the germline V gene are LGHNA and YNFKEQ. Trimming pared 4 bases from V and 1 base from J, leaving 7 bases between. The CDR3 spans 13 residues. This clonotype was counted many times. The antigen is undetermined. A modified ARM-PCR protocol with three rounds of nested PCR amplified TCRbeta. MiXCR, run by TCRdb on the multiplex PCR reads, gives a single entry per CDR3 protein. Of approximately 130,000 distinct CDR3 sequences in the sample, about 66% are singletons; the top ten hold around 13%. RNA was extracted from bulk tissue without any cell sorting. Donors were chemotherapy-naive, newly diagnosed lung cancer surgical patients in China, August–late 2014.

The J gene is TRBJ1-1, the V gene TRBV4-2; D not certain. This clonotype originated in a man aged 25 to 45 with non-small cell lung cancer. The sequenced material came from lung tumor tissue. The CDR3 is CASSPVTNTEAFF. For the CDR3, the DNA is TGTGCCAGCAGCCCGGTGACGAACACTGAAGCTTTCTTT.